The 11 T cell receptor beta chains reported below all come from one sample, sequenced in a study of technical replicates of blood from a few donors. Repertoires were generated with immunoSEQ multiplex PCR, while TCRdb's copy carries only in-frame clones and drops some. The table lists 50,000 to 65,000 clones, roughly 91% of them singletons. The sequencing sample was made of PBMCs. These receptors all stem from a human donor in good health. Some clones in this sample may be carry-over from other donors' samples.

This clone turned up a few times. In nucleotides, the CDR3 is TGTGCCAGCAGCGGCAGGGGTGGGGCAAATGAAAAACTGTTTTTT. Encoded protein: CASSGRGGANEKLFF. The chain has TRBV7-9 and TRBJ1-4; D perhaps matches TRBD1 (6 bases). V lost 5 bases and J lost 5, with 15 bases in between. The CDR3 covers 15 residues. Germline V gives CDR1 SEHNR, CDR2 FQNEAQ (reference sequence).

The chain recombines TRBV9 with TRBJ2-3; perhaps TRBD2 as D (5 bases). V gave up 4 bases and J gave up 0 bases, with 9 bases separating them. Per the germline V gene, CDR1 is SGDLS and CDR2 is YYNGEE. CDR3 length: 14 residues. The CDR3 DNA is TGTGCCAGCAGCACCTCGGGAAGCACAGATACGCAGTATTTT. Its protein is CASSTSGSTDTQYF.

Written as DNA, the CDR3 is TGTGCCAGCAGTGAAGGACGGGATCAGCCCCAGCATTTT. Amino acid sequence: CASSEGRDQPQHF. This chain uses TRBV6-1 with TRBJ1-5, with D unclear. From germline, CDR1 is MNHNS and CDR2 SASEGT. The ends were cut back, 1 base at V and 5 bases at J, with 6 bases in the middle. The CDR3 is 13 residues long.

This clone was seen just once. The rearrangement links TRBV4-3 to TRBJ2-1; weak D call: TRBD2 (6 bases). V dropped 6 bases and J dropped 7 bases, with 13 bases sitting between them. This CDR3 contains 13 residues. Germline values: CDR1 LGHNA, CDR2 YSLEER. For the CDR3, the DNA is TGCGCCAGCAGTCGGGAGTGGGCAAATGAGCAGTTCTTC. It encodes CASSREWANEQFF.

The CDR3 bases are TGTGCCAGCAGCGTAGAAGCGACAGGGACCTACAATGAGCAGTTCTTC. Its protein is CASSVEATGTYNEQFF. This chain joins TRBV9 and TRBJ2-1; 7 bases are a match to TRBD1. CDR1 is SGDLS, CDR2 YYNGEE, per germline. This CDR3 is 16 amino acids long. V lost 0 bases to trimming and J lost 2 bases; unmatched junction nucleotides: 5.

The chain links TRBV7-2 to TRBJ1-2; TRBD1 matches at 9 bases. Trimming cost V 5 bases and J 8 bases; bases outside gene matches: 6. The CDR3 spans 13 residues. Germline CDR1 is SGHTA and CDR2 is FQGNSA. The chain's CDR3 is CASSPGQGLGYTF. DNA for the CDR3: TGTGCCAGCAGCCCGGGACAGGGCTTAGGCTACACCTTC. Full variable domain (rest looked up from reference TRBV7-2 and TRBJ1-2): GAGVSQSPSNKVTEKGKDVELRCDPISGHTALYWYRQSLGQGLEFLIYFQGNSAPDKSGLPSDRFSAERTGGSVSTLTIQRTQQEDSAVYLCASSPGQGLGYTFGSGTRLTVV.

This clone was observed a single time. The genes are TRBV30 and TRBJ2-1, with D perhaps TRBD2 (6 bases). The CDR3 sequence is 14 residues long. V was clipped by 2 bases and J by 9 bases, with 17 bases between them. Per the germline V gene, CDR1 is GTSNPN and CDR2 is SVGIG (reference sequence). The CDR3 bases are TGTGCCTGGAGTTTCGAACTAGCTCCCCCTGAGCAGTTCTTC. Translating it yields CAWSFELAPPEQFF.

V is TRBV7-9 and J is TRBJ1-3; no firm D call. Between the trimmed V and J ends, which lost 5 bases and 5 bases, there was a span of 13 bases. CDR3 length: 14 residues. Per the germline V gene, CDR1 is SEHNR and CDR2 is FQNEAQ (reference sequence). The CDR3 sequence is CASSPEAERNTIYF. Here the CDR3 DNA reads TGTGCCAGCAGCCCAGAGGCCGAACGAAACACCATATATTTT. Combining the CDR3 with reference TRBV7-9 and TRBJ1-3 gives the whole variable domain DTGVSQNPRHKITKRGQNVTFRCDPISEHNRLYWYRQTLGQGPEFLTYFQNEAQLEKSRLLSDRFSAERPKGSFSTLEIQRTEQGDSAMYLCASSPEAERNTIYFGEGSWLTVV.

The chain uses TRBV19 and TRBJ2-7; maybe TRBD2 (5 bases). The CDR3 loop spans 14 amino acids. Germline values: CDR1 LNHDA, CDR2 SQIVND (reference sequence). With 2 bases removed from V and 2 bases from J, the gap between germline ends came to 10 bases. CDR3 in DNA: TGTGCCAGTAGTATAACCCCGACTACCTACGAGCAGTACTTC. As protein: CASSITPTTYEQYF.

This rearrangement joins TRBV5-1 to TRBJ2-3, with D perhaps TRBD1 (5 bases). Trimming took off 4 bases at V and 0 bases at J, with 12 bases between the two ends. Germline CDR1 is SGHRS and CDR2 is YFSETQ. CDR3 length equals 15 residues. CDR3 sequence reads: CASSPTAISTDTQYF. In nucleotides, the CDR3 is TGCGCCAGCAGCCCGACAGCGATTAGCACAGATACGCAGTATTTT.

J is TRBJ1-3 and V is TRBV9; D perhaps matches TRBD1 (6 bases). V dropped 4 bases and J dropped 2 bases, with 13 bases sitting between them. In germline, CDR1 is SGDLS, CDR2 YYNGEE. CDR3 length: 15 amino acids. CDR3 DNA: TGTGCCAGCAGCCCGACACAGGGAACTGGAAACACCATATATTTT. Its protein is CASSPTQGTGNTIYF.